The sequence of this T cell receptor (beta chain) was determined in a study of graft-versus-host responses after intestinal transplantation. With 6 bases removed from V and 2 bases from J, the gap between germline ends came to 10 bases. The CDR3 is 13 residues long. Germline V lookup: CDR1 KGHSH, CDR2 LQKENI. Regarding the study as a whole: GvH clones appeared in recipient marrow, some first in ileum or blood.

Remarks on this clone: As yet, its antigen is unknown.

TCRdb keeps only in-frame clones here, not all; method: immunoSEQ multiplex PCR. Of about 130,000 clones in the sample, around 90% were seen once. The specimen comprised unstimulated CD4+ T cells sorted from spleen or lymph node cells, sampled before intestinal transplant. V is TRBV18 and J is TRBJ1-1; D possibly corresponds to TRBD1 (5 bases). The sequence derives from a human donor who received an intestinal transplant. The CDR3 DNA reads TGTGCCAGCTCGACTGGGGGAAACACTGAAGCTTTCTTT. It encodes CASSTGGNTEAFF.